What follows is one T cell receptor (beta chain) and its context. The sample comes from a study of blood T cell repertoires in COVID-19. CDR3 length: 17 amino acids. The ends lost 2 bases at V and 4 bases at J; junction bases unmatched: 11. Germline CDR1 is SGDLS and CDR2 is YYNGEE. Only in-frame clones appear in the TCRdb table, and some are missing; sequencing was by immunoSEQ multiplex PCR. Of 350,000 to 400,000 clones in the sample, roughly 90% are singletons; the top ten hold less than 9%. Followed over time, Seattle patients had been enrolled while infection was active. The sequencing sample was made of peripheral blood. This chain links TRBV9 with TRBJ2-3, with 9 positions matching TRBD2. The TCR comes from a woman aged 55 to 70 with COVID-19, enrolled during active disease. The CDR3 DNA reads as TGTGCCAGCAGCGTGCGGGGGGGGCCGAGAGTTGCAGATACGCAGTATTTT. This codes for CASSVRGGPRVADTQYF. Together with reference TRBV9 and TRBJ2-3, the CDR3 gives the full variable domain: DSGVTQTPKHLITATGQRVTLRCSPRSGDLSVYWYQQSLDQGLQFLIQYYNGEERAKGNILERFSAQQFPDLHSELNLSSLELGDSALYFCASSVRGGPRVADTQYFGPGTRLTVL.